This T cell receptor beta chain was obtained from a study of cytomegalovirus exposure and HLA in healthy donors. Whole-study findings and limits: Later on, analysis showed that most CMV-associated TCR beta chains appeared to be HLA-restricted. TRBV6-2, TRBV6-3 and other indistinguishable V segments were excluded.

PCR used 60 Vbeta primers and 13 Jbeta primers. Original processing methods: In a later analysis, about 9.9 million of 65 million to 90 million unique beta chains occurred in at least two donors. The repertoire was sequenced with immunoSEQ multiplex PCR; TCRdb's copy has only in-frame clones and lacks some. D and trimming come from the DNA, and the V and J calls and clone size come from that table. The repertoire includes 150,000 to 200,000 clones, about 83% of them detected once, and under 5% sits in the top ten. In germline, CDR1 is ENHRY, CDR2 SYGVKD. CDR3 length equals 13 residues. V lost 3 bases, J lost 1 base, and 6 bases lay in between. Of note for this clone: Its antigen is still unknown.

The sequencing sample was made of PBMCs. The clonotype originates from a girl aged 5 to 17 in good health and CMV-seropositive. The chain carries TRBV10-3 and TRBJ1-1; D unresolved. The CDR3 coding sequence is TGTGCCATCAGTGAACTAACGAACACTGAAGCTTTCTTT. Translated: CAISELTNTEAFF.